The 13 T cell receptor beta chains listed next were all sequenced from one sample in a study of response to subunit inactivated influenza vaccine. TCRdb reprocessed the RT-PCR reads via MiXCR and lists one record per CDR3 protein. The sample includes 500,000 to 550,000 distinct CDR3 sequences, under 9% of them seen just once. The source was PBMCs from blood, collected around 25 months after vaccination. The receptor set was obtained from a man aged 50-75 years who received an inactivated influenza vaccine.

There are a few counts of this clonotype. The genes are TRBV4-3 and TRBJ2-1; the D gene is possibly TRBD1 (6 bases). CDR1 LGHNA and CDR2 YSLEER come from the germline V gene. Trimming left V 0 bases short and J 2 bases short, with 11 bases between. This CDR3 spans 16 amino acids. The CDR3 DNA reads TGCGCCAGCAGCCAAGATTATGGACAGACCTACAATGAGCAGTTCTTC. This encodes CASSQDYGQTYNEQFF.

This clonotype has a handful of counts. The chain joins TRBV11-2 to TRBJ2-1; TRBD2 matches at 10 bases. The CDR3 runs 16 residues. V shed 0 bases and J 6 bases; nucleotides not matched to a gene: 5. The germline V gene encodes CDR1 SGHAT and CDR2 FQNNGV. The CDR3 loop is CASSLEFRTSGNEQFF. CDR3 bases: TGTGCCAGCAGCTTAGAGTTCCGGACTAGCGGCAATGAGCAGTTCTTC.

This clonotype was picked up many times. CDR3: CASSFRGNQPQHF. The CDR3 DNA follows: TGTGCCAGCAGTTTTCGGGGGAATCAGCCCCAGCATTTT. The V call is TRBV12-3 or TRBV12-4, the J call TRBJ1-5; maybe TRBD1 (5 bases). The CDR3 loop spans 13 amino acids. The V end lost 3 bases, the J end lost 4 bases, and 7 bases lay between the germline ends.

This clonotype was seen repeatedly, ten times or more. CDR3 loop: CASSLSWLGIQETQYF. Here the CDR3 DNA reads TGTGCCAGCAGTTTGTCGTGGTTGGGCATTCAAGAGACCCAGTACTTC. V gene TRBV28 combines with J gene TRBJ2-5; D unresolved. Germline loops: CDR1 MDHEN, CDR2 SYDVKM. V was clipped by 3 bases and J by 2 bases, with 16 bases between them. The CDR3 spans 16 residues.

This clonotype turned up a few times. CDR3 DNA sequence: TGTGCCAGCAGTTCCGCCAGGGGCAGGTCAGATACGCAGTATTTT. Translated: CASSSARGRSDTQYF. The chain has TRBV12-3 or TRBV12-4 and TRBJ2-3; a possible D gene is TRBD1 (6 bases). This CDR3 comprises 15 residues. V was shortened by 4 bases and J by 4 bases, with 15 bases between the two germline ends.

This clonotype was seen ten or more times. V is TRBV20-1 and J is TRBJ1-6; a possible D gene is TRBD1 (5 bases). V lost 1 base, J lost 9 bases, and 10 bases lay in between. Per germline, CDR1 DFQATT and CDR2 SNEGSKA (reference sequence). The CDR3 length is 13 residues. The CDR3 coding sequence is TGCAGTGCTAGAGGTCAGGGAAGTTCACCCCTCCACTTT. This encodes CSARGQGSSPLHF.

This clonotype has at least ten counts. V and J are TRBV3-1 and TRBJ2-2, with D hard to call. Trimming left V 4 bases short and J 10 bases short, with 10 bases between. This CDR3 has 12 amino acids. The germline V gene has CDR1 LGHDT and CDR2 YNNKEL (reference sequence). CDR3 region: CASSPHDTELFF. Here the CDR3 DNA reads TGTGCCAGCAGCCCCCACGACACGGAGCTGTTTTTT.

The chain uses TRBV4-1 and TRBJ1-5; D perhaps matches TRBD1 (5 bases). V shed 0 bases and J shed 3 bases, with 9 bases lying between them. There are 15 residues in the CDR3. Germline assignment: CDR1 MGHRA and CDR2 YSYEKL. The CDR3: CASSQDQGTNQPQHF. The CDR3 region has the DNA TGCGCCAGCAGCCAAGATCAGGGCACCAATCAGCCCCAGCATTTT.

With respect to this clonotype: A read error may produce the germline difference seen at one junction end. V gene TRBV29-1 combines with J gene TRBJ2-3; 10 bases are shared with TRBD2. CDR3 size: 15 residues. The germline V gene has CDR1 SQVTM and CDR2 ANQGSEA. In DNA form, the CDR3 reads TGCAGCGTTGGGACTAGCGGAGCCCGGGGAGATACGCAGGATTTT. It translates to CSVGTSGARGDTQDF.

The gene calls are TRBV28 and TRBJ1-1; weak D call: TRBD1 (6 bases). The CDR3 has 16 residues. Trimming left V 6 bases short and J 0 bases short, with 17 bases between. Germline V gene data show CDR1 as MDHEN and CDR2 as SYDVKM. DNA of the CDR3: TGTGCCAGCAGCCAGCAGGGGCTGGGGTTGAACACTGAAGCTTTCTTT. The encoded protein is CASSQQGLGLNTEAFF. Looking up the rest from reference TRBV28 and TRBJ1-1 gives the full variable domain: DVKVTQSSRYLVKRTGEKVFLECVQDMDHENMFWYRQDPGLGLRLIYFSYDVKMKEKGDIPEGYSVSREKKERFSLILESASTNQTSMYLCASSQQGLGLNTEAFFGQGTRLTVV.

V usage is TRBV11-2 and J usage is TRBJ2-3; tentative D call: TRBD2 (5 bases). The CDR3 loop spans 16 amino acids. Germline V lookup: CDR1 SGHAT, CDR2 FQNNGV. Trimming took 0 bases from V and 6 from J, leaving 16 bases between them. CDR3 amino acids: CASSLDFGYRGDTQYF. Written as DNA, the CDR3 is TGTGCCAGCAGCTTAGATTTCGGTTACCGCGGGGATACGCAGTATTTT.

This clonotype was counted a few times. The CDR3 region has the DNA TGCAGTGCGGGGGGACGGTTAAATTCACCCCTCCACTTT. This encodes CSAGGRLNSPLHF. This chain connects TRBV20-1 to TRBJ1-6; TRBD1 is a possible D gene (5 bases). Germline values: CDR1 DFQATT, CDR2 SNEGSKA (reference sequence). The ends were cut back, 6 bases at V and 7 bases at J, with 13 bases in the middle. CDR3 length: 13 amino acids.

This clonotype occurred a few times. The genes are TRBV2 and TRBJ2-1, with 8 positions matching TRBD1. V lost 5 bases and J lost 7; bases outside the gene matches: 10. CDR1 is SNHLY and CDR2 is FYNNEI in the germline V gene. The CDR3 loop spans 15 amino acids. In DNA, the CDR3 is TGTGCCAGCAGTCAAGACAGGGGTCCTTTGAATGAGCAGTTCTTC. Protein product: CASSQDRGPLNEQFF.